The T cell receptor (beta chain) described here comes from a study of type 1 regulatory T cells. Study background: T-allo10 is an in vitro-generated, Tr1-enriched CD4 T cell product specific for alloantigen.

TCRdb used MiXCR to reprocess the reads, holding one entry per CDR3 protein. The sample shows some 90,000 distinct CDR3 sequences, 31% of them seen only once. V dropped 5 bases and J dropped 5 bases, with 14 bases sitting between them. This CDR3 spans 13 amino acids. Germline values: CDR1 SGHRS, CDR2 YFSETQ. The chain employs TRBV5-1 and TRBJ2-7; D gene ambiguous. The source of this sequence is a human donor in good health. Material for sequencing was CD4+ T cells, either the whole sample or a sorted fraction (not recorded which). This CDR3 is CASSLTRSHEQYF. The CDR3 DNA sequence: TGCGCCAGCAGTTTGACACGGTCCCACGAGCAGTACTTC.